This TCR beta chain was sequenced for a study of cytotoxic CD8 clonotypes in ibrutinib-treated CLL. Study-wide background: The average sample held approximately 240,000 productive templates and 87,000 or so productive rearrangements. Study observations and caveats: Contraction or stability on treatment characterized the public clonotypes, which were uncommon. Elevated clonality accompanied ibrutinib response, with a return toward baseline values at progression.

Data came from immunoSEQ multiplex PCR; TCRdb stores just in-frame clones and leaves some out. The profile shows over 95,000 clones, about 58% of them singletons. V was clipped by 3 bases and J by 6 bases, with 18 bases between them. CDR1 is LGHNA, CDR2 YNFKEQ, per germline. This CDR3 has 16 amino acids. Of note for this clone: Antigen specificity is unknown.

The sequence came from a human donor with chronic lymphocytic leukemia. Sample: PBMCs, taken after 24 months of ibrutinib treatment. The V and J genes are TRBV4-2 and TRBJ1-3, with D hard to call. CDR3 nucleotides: TGTGCCAGCAGCCATGAGTTGAGGAGGGAGATAAACACCATATATTTT. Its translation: CASSHELRREINTIYF.